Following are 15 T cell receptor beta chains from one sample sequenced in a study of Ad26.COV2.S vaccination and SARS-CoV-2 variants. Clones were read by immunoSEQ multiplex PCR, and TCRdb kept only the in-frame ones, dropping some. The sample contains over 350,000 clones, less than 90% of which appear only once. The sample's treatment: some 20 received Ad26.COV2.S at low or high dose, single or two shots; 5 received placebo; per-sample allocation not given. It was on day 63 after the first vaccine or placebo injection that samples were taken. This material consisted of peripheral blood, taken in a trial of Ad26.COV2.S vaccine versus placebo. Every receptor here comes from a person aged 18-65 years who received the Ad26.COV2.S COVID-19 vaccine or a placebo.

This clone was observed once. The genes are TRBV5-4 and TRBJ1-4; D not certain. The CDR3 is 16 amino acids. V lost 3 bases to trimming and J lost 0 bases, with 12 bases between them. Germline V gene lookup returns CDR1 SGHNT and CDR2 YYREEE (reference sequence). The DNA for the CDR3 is TGTGCCAGCAGCTCGGGTGACCCGGCAACTAATGAAAAACTGTTTTTT. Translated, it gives CASSSGDPATNEKLFF.

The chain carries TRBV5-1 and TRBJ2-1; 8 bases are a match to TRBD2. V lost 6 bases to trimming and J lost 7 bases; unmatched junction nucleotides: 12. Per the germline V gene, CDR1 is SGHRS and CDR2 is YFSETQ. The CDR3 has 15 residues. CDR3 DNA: TGCGCCAGCAAAGTTGGGAGCGGGGGCCAGAATGAGCAGTTCTTC. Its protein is CASKVGSGGQNEQFF.

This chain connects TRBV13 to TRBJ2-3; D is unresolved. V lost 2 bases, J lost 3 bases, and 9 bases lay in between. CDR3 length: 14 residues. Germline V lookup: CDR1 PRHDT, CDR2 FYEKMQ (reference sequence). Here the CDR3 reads CASSLSLMTDTQYF. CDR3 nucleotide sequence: TGTGCCAGCAGCTTAAGTCTAATGACAGATACGCAGTATTTT.

Here the CDR3 DNA reads TGTGCCAGCAGCTTATATGAGGGCTACGAGCAGTACTTC. Its protein is CASSLYEGYEQYF. The chain joins TRBV11-2 to TRBJ2-7; perhaps TRBD2 as D (5 bases). CDR3 length: 13 residues. V was pared by 2 bases and J by 3 bases, with 8 bases between. Looked up from germline, CDR1 is SGHAT and CDR2 is FQNNGV. The full variable domain, completed using reference TRBV11-2 and TRBJ2-7, is EAGVAQSPRYKIIEKRQSVAFWCNPISGHATLYWYQQILGQGPKLLIQFQNNGVVDDSQLPKDRFSAERLKGVDSTLKIQPAKLEDSAVYLCASSLYEGYEQYFGPGTRLTVT.

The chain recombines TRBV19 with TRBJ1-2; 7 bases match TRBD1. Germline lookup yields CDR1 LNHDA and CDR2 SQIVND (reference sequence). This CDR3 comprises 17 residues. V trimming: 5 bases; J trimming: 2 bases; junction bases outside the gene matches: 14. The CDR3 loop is CASSPSRGTAINYGYTF. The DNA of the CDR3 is TGTGCCAGTAGTCCAAGCAGGGGGACAGCTATAAACTATGGCTACACCTTC.

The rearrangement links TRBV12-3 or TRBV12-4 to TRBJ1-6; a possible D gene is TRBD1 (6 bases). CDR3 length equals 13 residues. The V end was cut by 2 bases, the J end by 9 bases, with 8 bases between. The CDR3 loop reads CASSLQGISPLHF. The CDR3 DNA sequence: TGTGCCAGCAGTTTACAGGGGATTTCACCCCTCCACTTT.

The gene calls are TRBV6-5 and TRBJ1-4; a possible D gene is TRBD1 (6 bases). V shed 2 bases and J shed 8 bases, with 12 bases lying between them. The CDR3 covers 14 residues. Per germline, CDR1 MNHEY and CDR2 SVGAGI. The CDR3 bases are TGTGCCAGCAGTTACCAACAGGGACACGAAAAACTGTTTTTT. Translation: CASSYQQGHEKLFF.

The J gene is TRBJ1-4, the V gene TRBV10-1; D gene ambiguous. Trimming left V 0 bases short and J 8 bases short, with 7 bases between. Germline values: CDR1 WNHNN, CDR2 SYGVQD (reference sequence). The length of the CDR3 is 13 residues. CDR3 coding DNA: TGCGCCAGCAGTGAGTCAGCTGGAGAAAAACTGTTTTTT. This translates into CASSESAGEKLFF.

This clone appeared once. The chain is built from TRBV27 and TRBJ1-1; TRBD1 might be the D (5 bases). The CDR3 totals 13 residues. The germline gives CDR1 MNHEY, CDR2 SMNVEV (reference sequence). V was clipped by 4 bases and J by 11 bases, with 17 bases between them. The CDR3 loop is CASSYGTANRAFF. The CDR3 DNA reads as TGTGCCAGCAGTTACGGGACCGCGAATAGGGCTTTCTTT.

CDR3 residues: CASSASRRIAATYEQYF. CDR3 DNA sequence: TGTGCCAGCAGTGCCTCCCGAAGAATAGCGGCTACCTACGAGCAGTACTTC. This sequence joins TRBV25-1 and TRBJ2-7, with D perhaps TRBD2 (6 bases). The CDR3 loop spans 17 amino acids. Per the germline V gene, CDR1 is MGHDK and CDR2 is SYGVNS. V was clipped by 4 bases and J by 2 bases, with 21 bases between them.

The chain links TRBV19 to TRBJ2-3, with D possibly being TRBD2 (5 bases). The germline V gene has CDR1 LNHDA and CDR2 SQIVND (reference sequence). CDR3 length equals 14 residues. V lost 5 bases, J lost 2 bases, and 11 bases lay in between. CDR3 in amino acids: CASSLPLATDTQYF. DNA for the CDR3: TGTGCCAGTAGTCTTCCCCTAGCCACAGATACGCAGTATTTT.

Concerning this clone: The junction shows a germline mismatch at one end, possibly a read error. CDR3 in DNA: TGTGCCAGCACCCCTCACGATCCCGTACTAGCGGTCTCCCACAATGAGCAGTTCTTC. It yields the protein CASTPHDPVLAVSHNEQFF. The gene calls are TRBV2 and TRBJ2-1; TRBD2 aligns across 8 bases. The CDR3 length is 19 residues. Germline CDR1 is SNHLY and CDR2 is FYNNEI.

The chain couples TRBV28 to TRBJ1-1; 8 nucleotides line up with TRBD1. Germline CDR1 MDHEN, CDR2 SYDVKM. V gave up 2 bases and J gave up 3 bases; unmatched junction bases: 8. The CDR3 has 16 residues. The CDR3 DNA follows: TGTGCCAGCAGTTTACCAGGACAGGGAAAAGACACTGAAGCTTTCTTT. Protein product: CASSLPGQGKDTEAFF.

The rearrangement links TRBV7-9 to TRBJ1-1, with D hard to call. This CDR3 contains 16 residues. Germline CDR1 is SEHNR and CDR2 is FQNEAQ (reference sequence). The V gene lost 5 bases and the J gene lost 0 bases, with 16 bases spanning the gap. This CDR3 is CASSTPRATLNTEAFF. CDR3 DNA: TGTGCCAGCAGCACCCCACGGGCAACCCTGAACACTGAAGCTTTCTTT.

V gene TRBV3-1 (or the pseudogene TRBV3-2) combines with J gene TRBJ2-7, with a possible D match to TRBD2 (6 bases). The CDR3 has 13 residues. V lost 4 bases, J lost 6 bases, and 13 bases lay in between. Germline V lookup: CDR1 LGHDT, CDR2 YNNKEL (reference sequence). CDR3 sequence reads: CASSRLGTGEQYF. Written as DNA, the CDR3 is TGTGCCAGCAGCCGATTAGGGACTGGCGAGCAGTACTTC.